Following are 22 T cell receptor beta chains from one sample sequenced in a study of CD8 T cells in ankylosing spondylitis. General study results and limits: A TCR beta motif of about 8 highly homologous variants appeared characteristic of ankylosing spondylitis blood.

TCRdb analysed the 5' RACE reads with MiXCR anew, one entry per CDR3 protein. The repertoire holds about 390,000 distinct CDR3 sequences, with about a fifth as singletons. No antigen has been identified for these receptors. The sample was blood, either unsorted or a sorted T cell fraction (not recorded which). The receptors stem from a male donor with ankylosing spondylitis.

This clonotype was seen only a few times. The V and J genes are TRBV12-3 or TRBV12-4 and TRBJ1-4; tentatively, D is TRBD1 (6 bases). The CDR3 covers 16 residues. V was clipped by 2 bases and J by 3 bases, with 13 bases between them. CDR3 sequence reads: CASSLWGAGANEKLFF. CDR3 nucleotide sequence: TGTGCCAGCAGTTTATGGGGGGCTGGAGCTAATGAAAAACTGTTTTTT.

The rearrangement uses TRBV25-1 and TRBJ1-2, with D unresolved. The germline V and J ends were trimmed by 3 bases and 4 bases, with 9 bases remaining between them. CDR1 is MGHDK, CDR2 SYGVNS, per germline. The CDR3 totals 13 residues. CDR3 DNA: TGTGCCAGCAGTGACCGCAGGACCTATGGCTACACCTTC. Amino acids: CASSDRRTYGYTF.

The genes are TRBV28 and TRBJ2-1; the match to TRBD1 covers 7 bases. V gave up 7 bases and J gave up 12 bases; unmatched junction bases: 3. Germline loops: CDR1 MDHEN, CDR2 SYDVKM. The CDR3 extends over 10 amino acids. Here the CDR3 reads CASKGTVQFF. The CDR3 DNA reads as TGTGCCAGCAAAGGGACAGTGCAGTTCTTC.

In DNA, the CDR3 is TGCAGTGCTAGGGCGGGGGTTGGTCAGCCCCAGCATTTT. It encodes CSARAGVGQPQHF. The V call is TRBV20-1, the J call TRBJ1-5; the D gene is possibly TRBD1 (5 bases). The V end lost 3 bases, the J end lost 6 bases, and 12 bases lay between the germline ends. This CDR3 has 13 residues. Germline CDR1 is DFQATT and CDR2 is SNEGSKA (reference sequence).

The rearrangement links TRBV29-1 to TRBJ2-1; weak D call: TRBD2 (6 bases). Per the germline V gene, CDR1 is SQVTM and CDR2 is ANQGSEA. The CDR3 contains 15 residues. V lost 4 bases and J lost 4, with 17 bases in between. The chain's CDR3 is CSVAPRRAVYNEQFF. As DNA, the CDR3 is TGCAGCGTTGCCCCTAGGAGGGCCGTTTACAATGAGCAGTTCTTC.

This clonotype was observed a handful of times. The chain joins TRBV28 to TRBJ1-1; D is undetermined. The CDR3 runs to 16 residues. Germline V gives CDR1 MDHEN, CDR2 SYDVKM. Trimming shortened V by 7 bases and J by 1 base, and 19 bases separated the two germline ends. CDR3 protein: CASIPGRRWRNTEAFF. The DNA of the CDR3 is TGTGCCAGCATCCCGGGAAGGCGGTGGAGGAACACTGAAGCTTTCTTT. Drawing the rest from reference TRBV28 and TRBJ1-1, the complete variable domain is DVKVTQSSRYLVKRTGEKVFLECVQDMDHENMFWYRQDPGLGLRLIYFSYDVKMKEKGDIPEGYSVSREKKERFSLILESASTNQTSMYLCASIPGRRWRNTEAFFGQGTRLTVV.

This chain joins TRBV4-1 and TRBJ2-5; D is possibly TRBD2 (5 bases). The germline V gene has CDR1 MGHRA and CDR2 YSYEKL. The CDR3 consists of 14 residues. Trimming left V 4 bases short and J 3 bases short, with 12 bases between. The CDR3 nucleotides are TGCGCCAGCAGCCGGAGGAGGTATGAAGAGACCCAGTACTTC. Its protein is CASSRRRYEETQYF.

The chain carries TRBV12-5 and TRBJ2-7, with D perhaps matching TRBD2 (7 bases). The CDR3 is made up of 14 amino acids. Germline V gene sequence: CDR1 LGHNT, CDR2 FRNRAP. V lost 7 bases and J lost 3, with 16 bases in between. In nucleotides, the CDR3 is TGTGCTAGTGCTCAGGTAGGGGGGGACTACGAGCAGTACTTC. Translation: CASAQVGGDYEQYF.

The chain carries TRBV18 and TRBJ1-5, with 8 positions matching TRBD1. After removal of 2 bases from V and 0 bases from J, the junction contained 3 bases not matched to a gene. CDR1 and CDR2 (germline): KGHSH, LQKENI. There are 16 residues in the CDR3. The chain's CDR3 is CASSPNRGYSNQPQHF. The CDR3 nucleotides read TGTGCCAGCTCACCAAACAGGGGGTATAGCAATCAGCCCCAGCATTTT.

In its sample, this clonotype was seen a few times. The CDR3 end shows no conserved phenylalanine or tryptophan, and so a read error is likely. This chain connects TRBV9 to TRBJ2-1, with 8 bases identical to TRBD2. The CDR3 spans 16 residues. Unmatched junction bases numbered 8, after V lost 4 bases and J lost 2 bases. Germline CDR1 and CDR2: SGDLS and YYNGEE. CDR3 bases: TGTGCCAGCAGCCCCCGAGTTAGCGGGACCTACAATGAGCAGTTCCTC. This codes for CASSPRVSGTYNEQFL.

This chain connects TRBV9 to TRBJ2-7; D uncertain. Germline V gives CDR1 SGDLS, CDR2 YYNGEE. The CDR3 loop spans 11 amino acids. V gave up 2 bases and J gave up 6 bases, with 6 bases separating them. Here the CDR3 reads CASSVRVEQYF. CDR3 DNA: TGTGCCAGCAGCGTTCGGGTCGAGCAGTACTTC.

This clonotype was counted between two and nine times. The DNA of the CDR3 is TGTGCCAGCAGTCACTGGGAGACAGGTCGGAGGGAGACCCAGTACTTC. Residues: CASSHWETGRRETQYF. The chain uses TRBV6-2 or TRBV6-3 and TRBJ2-5; perhaps TRBD1 as D (6 bases). CDR3 length: 16 amino acids. Germline CDR1 MNHEY, CDR2 SVGEGT. V was clipped by 5 bases and J by 5 bases, with 21 bases between them.

The chain carries TRBV28 and TRBJ2-7; 8 nucleotides match TRBD2. With 4 bases clipped from V and 4 bases from J, the junction kept 18 bases outside the gene matches. The CDR3 extends over 18 amino acids. Germline V gene lookup returns CDR1 MDHEN and CDR2 SYDVKM. DNA for the CDR3: TGTGCCAGCAGTTCCCCCCTGGGTAGCGGGAAGGGAGGGTACGAGCAGTACTTC. It yields the protein CASSSPLGSGKGGYEQYF.

The chain combines TRBV4-3 with TRBJ2-7; 9 bases agree with TRBD1. J lost 5 bases, V lost 1 base, and 9 bases had no gene match. This CDR3 has 16 amino acids. Germline V gene data show CDR1 as LGHNA and CDR2 as YSLEER. CDR3 DNA sequence: TGCGCCAGCAGCCAAGTCTACCAGGGACAGGGAGACGAGCAGTACTTC. Encoded protein: CASSQVYQGQGDEQYF.

This clonotype was picked up a small number of times. This chain uses TRBV10-3 with TRBJ1-2, with TRBD1 matching over 7 bases. The J segment lost 3 bases and the V segment lost 2 bases, leaving 3 bases of the junction unmatched. This CDR3 has 14 amino acids. The germline CDR1 and CDR2 sequences are ENHRY and SYGVKD. Here the CDR3 DNA reads TGTGCCATCAGTGAGGGACAGGCCCACTATGGCTACACCTTC. Amino acid sequence: CAISEGQAHYGYTF.

Here the CDR3 reads CASSRLAGSSTDTQYF. In DNA, the CDR3 is TGCGCCAGCAGTCGGCTAGCGGGGAGTAGCACAGATACGCAGTATTTT. The chain links TRBV5-1 to TRBJ2-3; 9 bases match TRBD2. The J segment lost 0 bases and the V segment lost 5 bases, leaving 7 bases of the junction unmatched. The germline CDR1 and CDR2 sequences are SGHRS and YFSETQ. The CDR3 consists of 16 residues.

The chain recombines TRBV7-3 with TRBJ1-1, with D unresolved. The V gene's germline CDR1 is SGHTA and CDR2 FQGTGA. The CDR3 totals 13 residues. The ends were cut back, 4 bases at V and 3 bases at J, with 9 bases in the middle. CDR3 sequence reads: CASSYSSDTEAFF. The CDR3 nucleotides read TGTGCCAGCAGCTACAGCAGCGACACTGAAGCTTTCTTT. Looking up the rest from reference TRBV7-3 and TRBJ1-1 gives the full variable domain: GAGVSQTPSNKVTEKGKYVELRCDPISGHTALYWYRQSLGQGPEFLIYFQGTGAADDSGLPNDRFFAVRPEGSVSTLKIQRTERGDSAVYLCASSYSSDTEAFFGQGTRLTVV.

In this sample, this clonotype turned up a few times. The chain is built from TRBV12-3 or TRBV12-4 and TRBJ1-1; D gene ambiguous. The CDR3 loop spans 14 amino acids. V was clipped by 1 base and J by 1 base, with 7 bases between them. CDR3 sequence: CASSLVDGNTEAFF. The CDR3 DNA reads as TGTGCCAGCAGTTTAGTCGACGGGAACACTGAAGCTTTCTTT.

This clonotype appeared many times. The chain recombines TRBV5-1 with TRBJ2-3; the D gene is possibly TRBD2 (6 bases). From germline, CDR1 is SGHRS and CDR2 YFSETQ. This CDR3 has 16 residues. V was pared by 4 bases and J by 0 bases, with 15 bases between. CDR3 in amino acids: CASSPVADSSTDTQYF. CDR3 nucleotides: TGCGCCAGCAGCCCCGTAGCGGATTCTAGCACAGATACGCAGTATTTT.

The chain employs TRBV19 and TRBJ2-7; D not certain. The CDR3 loop spans 14 amino acids. The V gene's germline CDR1 is LNHDA and CDR2 SQIVND (reference sequence). V lost 10 bases to trimming and J lost 3 bases, with 19 bases between them. The CDR3, as DNA: TGTGCCACCACGCCTGAAGGATGGGGCTACGAGCAGTACTTC. It yields the protein CATTPEGWGYEQYF. Based on the CDR3 plus reference TRBV19 and TRBJ2-7, the full variable domain is DGGITQSPKYLFRKEGQNVTLSCEQNLNHDAMYWYRQDPGQGLRLIYYSQIVNDFQKGDIAEGYSVSREKKESFPLTVTSAQKNPTAFYLCATTPEGWGYEQYFGPGTRLTVT.

The chain employs TRBV5-1 and TRBJ2-3; a weak D match, TRBD2 (5 bases). This CDR3 contains 14 residues. CDR1 and CDR2 (germline): SGHRS, YFSETQ. The ends were cut back, 5 bases at V and 5 bases at J, with 15 bases in the middle. In DNA, the CDR3 is TGCGCCAGCAGAATGGTGGGAGTGGGAGATACGCAGTATTTT. It specifies CASRMVGVGDTQYF.

The chain is built from TRBV4-2 and TRBJ2-1, with D possibly TRBD1 on 5 matching bases. The V end was cut by 2 bases, the J end by 3 bases, with 11 bases between. From germline, CDR1 is LGHNA and CDR2 YNFKEQ. This CDR3 contains 15 residues. CDR3 sequence reads: CASSQMSGNYNEQFF. CDR3 nucleotides: TGTGCCAGCAGCCAAATGTCAGGGAACTACAATGAGCAGTTCTTC.